Shown below are 9 T cell receptor beta chains from a single sample sequenced in a study of long-term antiretroviral therapy in people with HIV (dated by TCRdb to between 2021 and 2022). Sequencing of the TRB variable region was done with the immunoSEQ hsTCRB v3.0 assay at survey level resolution. Entries here come from immuneACCESS through TCRdb and include only in-frame sequences with V and J called. Some clones fail to appear in such tables; in the studies checked, an unresolved V gene covers under half of the shortfall, and the cause of the remainder is unknown. In all, the sample holds some 28,000 clones, and roughly 90% of those were seen once. Jointly, the top ten make up around 4.4% of the sample. Sequences were derived from unsorted PBMCs, sampled 0.5 years after starting antiretroviral therapy. The receptor source for this set is a young woman with HIV.

The chain has TRBV11-2 and TRBJ2-7; no clear D. CDR1 SGHAT and CDR2 FQNNGV come from the germline V gene. Trimming took 3 bases from V and 5 from J, leaving 17 bases between them. CDR3 length: 15 residues. The CDR3 loop is CASSFTEERAHEQYF. CDR3 DNA sequence: TGTGCCAGCAGCTTTACTGAAGAGCGAGCGCACGAGCAGTACTTC.

The rearrangement uses TRBV7-3 and TRBJ2-1; D might be TRBD1 (6 bases). V was cut by 3 bases and J by 0 bases, with 12 bases left in between. The CDR3 extends over 16 amino acids. CDR1 and CDR2 from the germline V gene are SGHTA and FQGTGA. The chain's CDR3 is CASSLNRVSSYNEQFF. DNA for the CDR3: TGTGCCAGCAGCTTGAACAGGGTTAGCTCCTACAATGAGCAGTTCTTC.

The V call is TRBV28, the J call TRBJ2-1; 7 nucleotides align to TRBD2. This CDR3 has 15 amino acids. Germline V lookup: CDR1 MDHEN, CDR2 SYDVKM. The junction had 7 bases not matched to a gene; V was cut back by 6 bases and J by 2 bases. DNA for the CDR3: TGTGCCAGCAGACTGAGCGGGGTGACCTACAATGAGCAGTTCTTC. It yields the protein CASRLSGVTYNEQFF.

The rearrangement links TRBV5-5 to TRBJ2-7; D is undetermined. V was trimmed by 0 bases and J by 2 bases, leaving 12 bases between them. This CDR3 has 15 residues. Germline V gives CDR1 SGHKS, CDR2 YYEKEE (reference sequence). CDR3 residues: CASSLEGVLTYEQYF. CDR3 DNA: TGTGCCAGCAGCTTGGAGGGCGTCTTAACCTACGAGCAGTACTTC.

V gene TRBV15 combines with J gene TRBJ2-3; 9 bases match TRBD2. CDR3 size: 15 residues. Germline V lookup: CDR1 LNHNV, CDR2 YYDKDF (reference sequence). V shed 4 bases, J shed 2 bases, and the junction held 4 bases outside the gene matches. The CDR3 loop reads CATSTSGIVTDTQYF. The CDR3 coding sequence is TGTGCCACCAGCACTAGCGGGATTGTCACAGATACGCAGTATTTT.

This CDR3 is CASSLIQGAGELFF. The CDR3 coding sequence is TGTGCCAGCAGTTTAATTCAGGGCGCCGGGGAGCTGTTTTTT. The J gene is TRBJ2-2, the V gene TRBV28; D is possibly TRBD1 (5 bases). CDR1 and CDR2 from the germline V gene are MDHEN and SYDVKM. The V end was cut by 2 bases, the J end by 6 bases, with 10 bases between. This CDR3 has 14 residues.

The chain uses TRBV6-5 and TRBJ2-3, with D possibly being TRBD2 (6 bases). Trimming cost V 5 bases and J 6 bases, with 9 bases left between them. This CDR3 has 12 amino acids. In germline, CDR1 is MNHEY, CDR2 SVGAGI. CDR3 DNA: TGTGCCAGCAGTAATCTAGCGGATACGCAGTATTTT. Protein: CASSNLADTQYF.

The DNA for the CDR3 is TGTGCCAGCAGTTTCTACCTCGGGGAGCTGTTTTTT. As protein: CASSFYLGELFF. The J gene is TRBJ2-2, the V gene TRBV27; no firm D call. The CDR3 is made up of 12 amino acids. Trimming took 3 bases from V and 7 from J, leaving 6 bases between them. Germline V lookup: CDR1 MNHEY, CDR2 SMNVEV (reference sequence).

This clone was detected a few times. The J gene is TRBJ1-2, the V gene TRBV28, with D perhaps TRBD1 (5 bases). Germline-derived CDR1 and CDR2 are MDHEN and SYDVKM. Trimming took off 5 bases at V and 4 bases at J, with 14 bases between the two ends. The CDR3 covers 14 residues. For the CDR3, the DNA is TGTGCCAGCAGTCCCTGGACAAAAACCTATGGCTACACCTTC. It yields the protein CASSPWTKTYGYTF.